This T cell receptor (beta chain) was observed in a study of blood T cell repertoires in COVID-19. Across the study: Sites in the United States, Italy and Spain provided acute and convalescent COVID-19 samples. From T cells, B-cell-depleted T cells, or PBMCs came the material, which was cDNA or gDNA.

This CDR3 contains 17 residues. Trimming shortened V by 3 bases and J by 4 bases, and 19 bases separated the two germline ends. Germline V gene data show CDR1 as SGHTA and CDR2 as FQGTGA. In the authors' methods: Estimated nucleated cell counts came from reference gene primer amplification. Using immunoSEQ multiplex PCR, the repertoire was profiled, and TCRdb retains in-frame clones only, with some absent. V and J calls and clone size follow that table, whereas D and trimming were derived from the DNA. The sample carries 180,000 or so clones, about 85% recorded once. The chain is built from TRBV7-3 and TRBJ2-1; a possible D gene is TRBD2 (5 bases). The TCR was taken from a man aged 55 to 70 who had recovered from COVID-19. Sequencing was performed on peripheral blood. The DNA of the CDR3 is TGTGCCAGCAGCTTCGCGCCTGGGAGCGACACTTACAATGAGCAGTTCTTC. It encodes CASSFAPGSDTYNEQFF.